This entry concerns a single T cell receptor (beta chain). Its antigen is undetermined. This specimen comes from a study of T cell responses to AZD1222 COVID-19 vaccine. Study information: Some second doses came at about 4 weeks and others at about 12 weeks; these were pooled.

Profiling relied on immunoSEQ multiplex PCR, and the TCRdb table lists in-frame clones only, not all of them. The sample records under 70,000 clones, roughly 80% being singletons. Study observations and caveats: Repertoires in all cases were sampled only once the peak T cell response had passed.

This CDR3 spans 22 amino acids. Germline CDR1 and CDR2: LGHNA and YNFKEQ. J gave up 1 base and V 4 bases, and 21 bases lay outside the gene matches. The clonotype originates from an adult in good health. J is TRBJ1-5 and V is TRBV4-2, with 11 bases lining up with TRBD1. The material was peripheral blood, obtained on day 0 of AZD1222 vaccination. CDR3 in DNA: TGTGCCAGCAGCCCAGCCGGGACAGGGGGGCCATTCCCTAATGGGAGCAATCAGCCCCAGCATTTT. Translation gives CASSPAGTGGPFPNGSNQPQHF.